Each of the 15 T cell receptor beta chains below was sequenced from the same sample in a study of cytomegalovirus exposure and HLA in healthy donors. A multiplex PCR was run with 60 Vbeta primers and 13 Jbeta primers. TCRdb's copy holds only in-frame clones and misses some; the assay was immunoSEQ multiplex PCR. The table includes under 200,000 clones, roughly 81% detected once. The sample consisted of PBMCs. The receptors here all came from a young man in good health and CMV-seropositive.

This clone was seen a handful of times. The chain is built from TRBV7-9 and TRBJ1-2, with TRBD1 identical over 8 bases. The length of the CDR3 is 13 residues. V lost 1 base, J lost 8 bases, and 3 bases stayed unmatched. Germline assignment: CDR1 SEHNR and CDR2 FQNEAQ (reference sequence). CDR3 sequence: CASSLGTGSGYTF. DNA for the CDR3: TGTGCCAGCAGCTTAGGGACAGGGAGCGGCTACACCTTC.

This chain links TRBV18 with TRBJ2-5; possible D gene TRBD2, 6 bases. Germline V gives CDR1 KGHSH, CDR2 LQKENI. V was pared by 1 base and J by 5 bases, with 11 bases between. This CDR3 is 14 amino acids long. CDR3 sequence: CASSPQGSGETQYF. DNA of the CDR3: TGTGCCAGCTCACCACAGGGAAGCGGGGAGACCCAGTACTTC.

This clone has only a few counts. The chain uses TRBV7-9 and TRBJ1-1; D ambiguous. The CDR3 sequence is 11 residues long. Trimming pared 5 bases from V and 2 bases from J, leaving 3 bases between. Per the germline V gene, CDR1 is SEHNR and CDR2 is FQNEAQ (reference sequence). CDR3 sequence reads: CASSLNTEAFF. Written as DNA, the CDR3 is TGTGCCAGCAGCCTCAACACTGAAGCTTTCTTT.

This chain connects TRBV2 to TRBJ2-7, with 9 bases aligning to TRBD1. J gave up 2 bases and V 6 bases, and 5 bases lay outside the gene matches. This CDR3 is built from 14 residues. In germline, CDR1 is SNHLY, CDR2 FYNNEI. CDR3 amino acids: CASRPGTGTYEQYF. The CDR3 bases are TGTGCCAGCAGACCTGGGACAGGGACCTACGAGCAGTACTTC.

The CDR3 loop is CAWRGTGLAVGYTF. DNA of the CDR3: TGTGCCTGGAGAGGGACAGGGTTGGCGGTTGGCTACACCTTC. The V gene is TRBV30, the J gene TRBJ1-2; 9 nucleotides line up with TRBD1. CDR3 length: 14 residues. The J segment lost 7 bases and the V segment lost 3 bases, leaving 9 bases of the junction unmatched. CDR1 is GTSNPN and CDR2 is SVGIG in the germline V gene (reference sequence). Drawing the rest from reference TRBV30 and TRBJ1-2, the complete variable domain is SQTIHQWPATLVQPVGSPLSLECTVEGTSNPNLYWYRQAAGRGLQLLFYSVGIGQISSEVPQNLSASRPQDRQFILSSKKLLLSDSGFYLCAWRGTGLAVGYTFGSGTRLTVV.

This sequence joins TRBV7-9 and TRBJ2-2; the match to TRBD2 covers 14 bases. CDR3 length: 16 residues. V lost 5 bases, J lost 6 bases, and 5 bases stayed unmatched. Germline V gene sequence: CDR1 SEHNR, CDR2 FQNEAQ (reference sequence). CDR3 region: CASSPGTSGSAGELFF. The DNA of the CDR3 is TGTGCCAGCAGCCCCGGGACTAGCGGGAGCGCCGGGGAGCTGTTTTTT.

As DNA, the CDR3 is TGTGCCAGCTCCACCGATGAAGGACAGCCCTCACCCCTCCACTTT. This encodes CASSTDEGQPSPLHF. This chain links TRBV6-1 with TRBJ1-6, with TRBD1 as a possible D gene (6 bases). The ends were cut back, 8 bases at V and 10 bases at J, with 21 bases in the middle. The CDR3 totals 15 residues. Looked up from germline, CDR1 is MNHNS and CDR2 is SASEGT.

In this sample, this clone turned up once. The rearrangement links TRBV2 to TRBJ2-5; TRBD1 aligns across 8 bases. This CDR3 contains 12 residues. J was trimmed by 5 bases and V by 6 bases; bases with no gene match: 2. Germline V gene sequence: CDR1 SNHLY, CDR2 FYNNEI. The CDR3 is CASSRGRETQYF. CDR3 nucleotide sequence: TGTGCCAGCAGCAGGGGGCGCGAGACCCAGTACTTC.

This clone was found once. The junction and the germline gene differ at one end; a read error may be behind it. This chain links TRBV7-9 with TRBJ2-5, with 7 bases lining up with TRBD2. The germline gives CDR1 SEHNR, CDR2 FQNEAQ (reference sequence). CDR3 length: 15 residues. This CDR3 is CSSSLVAGIQETQYF. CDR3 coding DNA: TGTTCCAGCAGCTTAGTAGCGGGTATCCAAGAGACCCAGTACTTC.

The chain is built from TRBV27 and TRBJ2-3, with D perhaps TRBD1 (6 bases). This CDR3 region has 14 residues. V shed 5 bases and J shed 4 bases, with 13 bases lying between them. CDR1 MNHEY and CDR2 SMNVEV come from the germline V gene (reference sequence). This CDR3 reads CASSPSPGADTQYF. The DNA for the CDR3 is TGTGCCAGCAGTCCCTCACCAGGGGCAGATACGCAGTATTTT.

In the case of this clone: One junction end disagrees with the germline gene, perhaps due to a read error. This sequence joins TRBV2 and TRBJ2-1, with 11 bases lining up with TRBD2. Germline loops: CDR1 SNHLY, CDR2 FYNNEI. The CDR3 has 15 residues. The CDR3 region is CASREVRLAGNKQFF. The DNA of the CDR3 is TGTGCCAGCAGAGAAGTTAGACTAGCGGGAAACAAGCAGTTCTTC.

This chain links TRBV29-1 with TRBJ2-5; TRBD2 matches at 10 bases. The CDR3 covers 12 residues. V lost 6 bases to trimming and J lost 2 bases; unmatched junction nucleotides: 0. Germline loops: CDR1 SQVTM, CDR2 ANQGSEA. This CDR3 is CSVLAGQETQYF. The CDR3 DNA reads TGCAGCGTACTAGCGGGGCAAGAGACCCAGTACTTC.

CDR3 in amino acids: CASSFRGGPGYGYTF. CDR3 coding DNA: TGTGCCAGCAGCTTTAGGGGGGGGCCTGGCTATGGCTACACCTTC. The chain employs TRBV5-4 and TRBJ1-2; maybe TRBD1 (6 bases). The CDR3 sequence is 15 residues long. Germline V CDR1 and CDR2: SGHNT, YYREEE (reference sequence). Trimming removed 2 bases at V and 4 bases at J, with 15 bases between.

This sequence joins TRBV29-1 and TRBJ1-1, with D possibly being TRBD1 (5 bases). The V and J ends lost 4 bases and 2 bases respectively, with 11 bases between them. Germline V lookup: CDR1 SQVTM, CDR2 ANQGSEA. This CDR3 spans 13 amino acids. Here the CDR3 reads CSVARGFNTEAFF. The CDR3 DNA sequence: TGCAGCGTTGCAAGGGGTTTCAACACTGAAGCTTTCTTT.

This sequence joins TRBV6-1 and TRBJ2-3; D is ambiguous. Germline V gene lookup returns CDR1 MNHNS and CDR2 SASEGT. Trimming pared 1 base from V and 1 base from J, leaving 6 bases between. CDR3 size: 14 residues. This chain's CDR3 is CASSEVAGTDTQYF. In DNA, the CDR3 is TGTGCCAGCAGTGAAGTTGCAGGCACAGATACGCAGTATTTT.